The 24 T cell receptor beta chains reported below all come from one sample, sequenced in a study of OX40 agonist ivuxolimab in advanced cancers. TCRdb's table, derived via immunoSEQ multiplex PCR, lists solely in-frame clones and lacks some. The sample lists tens of thousands of clones, around 81% seen once, with about a fifth in the top ten. The sample consisted of CD4+ or CD8+ T cells sorted from blood, taken in a trial of the OX40 agonist ivuxolimab. The source is an adult with an advanced solid tumor such as melanoma, head and neck, liver or kidney cancer.

This clone was counted between two and nine times. V gene TRBV9 combines with J gene TRBJ1-5, with 11 bases identical to TRBD1. V was pared by 4 bases and J by 7 bases, with 7 bases of the junction left unmatched. Germline V lookup: CDR1 SGDLS, CDR2 YYNGEE. The CDR3 length is 15 residues. The DNA for the CDR3 is TGTGCCAGCAGCCCCCGGACAGGGGGCAGACAGCCCCAGCATTTT. Its translation is CASSPRTGGRQPQHF.

The rearrangement joins TRBV5-5 to TRBJ1-1; 9 bases are a match to TRBD1. V lost 4 bases, J lost 5 bases, and 12 bases stayed unmatched. Germline CDR1 is SGHKS and CDR2 is YYEKEE (reference sequence). The CDR3 loop spans 16 amino acids. CDR3 region: CASSVIPGTGNTEAFF. CDR3 nucleotides: TGTGCCAGCAGCGTAATCCCCGGGACAGGGAATACTGAAGCTTTCTTT.

The chain has TRBV30 and TRBJ1-1; D remains ambiguous. The CDR3 is 15 residues long. Trimming cost V 0 bases and J 9 bases, with 20 bases left between them. In germline, CDR1 is GTSNPN, CDR2 SVGIG (reference sequence). CDR3 sequence: CAWSVILGAPGKAFF. The DNA for the CDR3 is TGTGCCTGGAGTGTAATTCTTGGAGCTCCGGGGAAAGCTTTCTTT.

The rearrangement uses TRBV11-2 and TRBJ2-7; TRBD2 matches 7 bases. This CDR3 has 16 residues. The germline CDR1 and CDR2 sequences are SGHAT and FQNNGV. Trimming cost V 5 bases and J 3 bases; bases outside gene matches: 13. The CDR3 region has the DNA TGTGCCAGCAGCCAAAGGGCAGCGGGAAGGGTCTACGAGCAGTACTTC. Amino acid sequence: CASSQRAAGRVYEQYF.

The CDR3 region is CASSLAADPYGYTF. DNA for the CDR3: TGTGCCAGCAGCTTGGCGGCGGACCCTTATGGCTACACCTTC. The chain carries TRBV7-9 and TRBJ1-2; D ambiguous. CDR1 is SEHNR and CDR2 is FQNEAQ in the germline V gene (reference sequence). CDR3 length: 14 amino acids. With 3 bases removed from V and 5 bases from J, the gap between germline ends came to 13 bases.

The CDR3 region is CASSVGSLNTGELFF. The CDR3 DNA is TGTGCCAGCAGCGTAGGGAGCCTTAACACCGGGGAGCTGTTTTTT. The genes are TRBV9 and TRBJ2-2; D is unresolved. Germline CDR1 reads SGDLS; CDR2 reads YYNGEE. This CDR3 is built from 15 residues. Trimming took off 0 bases at V and 2 bases at J, with 8 bases between the two ends.

Here the CDR3 reads CASSPMAGNGYTF. The CDR3 DNA reads as TGTGCCAGCTCACCAATGGCAGGGAATGGCTACACCTTC. J is TRBJ1-2 and V is TRBV18, with a possible D match to TRBD1 (5 bases). V lost 2 bases and J lost 6, with 10 bases in between. This CDR3 is built from 13 residues. The germline V gene encodes CDR1 KGHSH and CDR2 LQKENI. Using reference TRBV18 and TRBJ1-2 for the parts outside the CDR3, the full variable domain is NAGVMQNPRHLVRRRGQEARLRCSPMKGHSHVYWYRQLPEEGLKFMVYLQKENIIDESGMPKERFSAEFPKEGPSILRIQQVVRGDSAAYFCASSPMAGNGYTFGSGTRLTVV.

The CDR3 nucleotides are TGTGCCACCTCAAGGAGATCTTCTAACTATGGCTACACCTTC. As protein: CATSRRSSNYGYTF. V and J are TRBV19 and TRBJ1-2; no clear D. This CDR3 region has 14 residues. V was clipped by 10 bases and J by 0 bases, with 15 bases between them. The germline CDR1 and CDR2 sequences are LNHDA and SQIVND (reference sequence). Using reference TRBV19 and TRBJ1-2 for the parts outside the CDR3, the full variable domain is DGGITQSPKYLFRKEGQNVTLSCEQNLNHDAMYWYRQDPGQGLRLIYYSQIVNDFQKGDIAEGYSVSREKKESFPLTVTSAQKNPTAFYLCATSRRSSNYGYTFGSGTRLTVV.

This clone showed up just a few times. The chain couples TRBV5-8 to TRBJ2-7, with D possibly matching TRBD1 (6 bases). The CDR3 is made up of 12 amino acids. CDR1 and CDR2 (germline): SGHTS, YDEGEE. The V gene lost 4 bases and the J gene lost 3 bases, with 8 bases spanning the gap. In DNA form, the CDR3 reads TGTGCCAGCAGCCCAGGGGTCTACGAGCAGTACTTC. This codes for CASSPGVYEQYF.

This clone was seen a single time. The genes are TRBV10-3 and TRBJ1-1; D unclear. The length of the CDR3 is 11 residues. V lost 10 bases, J lost 2 bases, and 8 bases lay in between. The V gene's germline CDR1 is ENHRY and CDR2 SYGVKD. CDR3: CATRDNTEAFF. The CDR3 region has the DNA TGTGCCACTCGGGATAACACTGAAGCTTTCTTT.

The chain has TRBV6-6 and TRBJ1-4, with D perhaps TRBD1 (6 bases). Trimming cost V 6 bases and J 0 bases, with 11 bases left between them. CDR1 is MNHNY and CDR2 is SVGAGI in the germline V gene (reference sequence). The CDR3 extends over 15 amino acids. The CDR3 region is CASRLTGTTNEKLFF. The CDR3 nucleotides read TGTGCCAGCAGACTAACAGGGACAACTAATGAAAAACTGTTTTTT.

This sequence joins TRBV20-1 and TRBJ1-6, with D uncertain. The CDR3 extends over 11 amino acids. V lost 1 base and J lost 8, with 3 bases in between. CDR1 and CDR2 from the germline V gene are DFQATT and SNEGSKA (reference sequence). This chain's CDR3 is CSARVDSPLHF. DNA for the CDR3: TGCAGTGCTAGAGTGGATTCACCCCTCCACTTT.

V and J are TRBV30 and TRBJ1-1; D not certain. The CDR3 is made up of 13 amino acids. Germline V gives CDR1 GTSNPN, CDR2 SVGIG (reference sequence). The germline V and J ends were trimmed by 3 bases and 0 bases, with 8 bases remaining between them. This CDR3 is CAWRPSLNTEAFF. CDR3 coding DNA: TGTGCCTGGAGACCCAGCCTGAACACTGAAGCTTTCTTT.

There are a few counts of this clone. V is TRBV10-3 and J is TRBJ1-5; D may be TRBD1 (5 bases). V was shortened by 3 bases and J by 2 bases, with 11 bases between the two germline ends. Germline V lookup: CDR1 ENHRY, CDR2 SYGVKD. The CDR3 spans 15 residues. As DNA, the CDR3 is TGTGCCATCAGTGACGAGGGGCTGGGCAATCAGCCCCAGCATTTT. Translating it yields CAISDEGLGNQPQHF.

V is TRBV28 and J is TRBJ1-5; maybe TRBD1 (5 bases). V dropped 6 bases and J dropped 6 bases, with 18 bases sitting between them. The V gene's germline CDR1 is MDHEN and CDR2 SYDVKM. CDR3 length: 15 amino acids. The CDR3 spells CASSREAGRRQPQHF. Here the CDR3 DNA reads TGTGCCAGCAGCCGCGAGGCAGGGCGACGTCAGCCCCAGCATTTT.

The V call is TRBV10-1, the J call TRBJ2-1; TRBD2 agrees at 9 bases. Looked up from germline, CDR1 is WNHNN and CDR2 is SYGVQD (reference sequence). The junction had 8 bases not matched to a gene; V was cut back by 9 bases and J by 5 bases. The CDR3 has 14 amino acids. The CDR3 DNA reads as TGCGCCAGATCGGGACTAGCAGGACACAATGAGCAGTTCTTC. Protein sequence: CARSGLAGHNEQFF.

The chain uses TRBV19 and TRBJ2-3; D uncertain. CDR3 length equals 12 residues. Germline V CDR1 and CDR2: LNHDA, SQIVND (reference sequence). V was cut by 6 bases and J by 5 bases, with 9 bases left in between. The CDR3 loop is CASSPRIDTQYF. In DNA, the CDR3 is TGTGCCAGTAGCCCAAGAATAGATACGCAGTATTTT.

The chain uses TRBV7-6 and TRBJ1-3; TRBD1 matches 9 bases. Germline-derived CDR1 and CDR2 are SGHVS and FNYEAQ. V was clipped by 4 bases and J by 4 bases; unmatched bases: 5. This CDR3 has 15 amino acids. Here the CDR3 reads CASSSGTGRGNTIYF. In DNA, the CDR3 is TGTGCCAGCAGCTCGGGGACAGGGCGAGGAAACACCATATATTTT.

The V gene is TRBV6-1, the J gene TRBJ2-1, with D uncertain. The CDR3 contains 13 residues. Germline CDR1 reads MNHNS; CDR2 reads SASEGT. Trimming removed 9 bases from V and 4 bases from J, with 13 bases in between. CDR3 sequence: CASGSFAYNEQFF. The DNA for the CDR3 is TGTGCCAGTGGTAGCTTCGCTTACAATGAGCAGTTCTTC.

The chain recombines TRBV6-5 with TRBJ1-2; D is uncertain. The CDR3 length is 14 residues. Looked up from germline, CDR1 is MNHEY and CDR2 is SVGAGI. V was shortened by 5 bases and J by 6 bases, with 16 bases between the two germline ends. CDR3 sequence reads: CASSESRVLDGYTF. The CDR3 coding sequence is TGTGCCAGCAGTGAATCGAGGGTGCTAGATGGCTACACCTTC.

V gene TRBV28 combines with J gene TRBJ2-7; 9 positions match TRBD2. Germline values: CDR1 MDHEN, CDR2 SYDVKM. With V trimmed by 4 bases and J by 3 bases, 4 bases remained unmatched. The CDR3 runs to 14 residues. The CDR3 DNA reads TGTGCCAGCAGTTCCGGACTAGCGCTCTACGAGCAGTACTTC. Amino acids: CASSSGLALYEQYF.

This clone was seen just once. The CDR3 is CASSTWSGNTIYF. The CDR3 nucleotides are TGTGCCAGCAGTACATGGTCTGGAAACACCATATATTTT. V gene TRBV28 combines with J gene TRBJ1-3; D is unresolved. The germline V and J ends were trimmed by 5 bases and 1 base, with 6 bases remaining between them. This CDR3 spans 13 amino acids. The germline V gene has CDR1 MDHEN and CDR2 SYDVKM. Filled out from reference TRBV28 and TRBJ1-3, the complete variable domain reads DVKVTQSSRYLVKRTGEKVFLECVQDMDHENMFWYRQDPGLGLRLIYFSYDVKMKEKGDIPEGYSVSREKKERFSLILESASTNQTSMYLCASSTWSGNTIYFGEGSWLTVV.

The CDR3 reads CASSPPVGTIYF. The DNA for the CDR3 is TGTGCCAGCAGTCCCCCCGTGGGCACCATATATTTT. The chain recombines TRBV28 with TRBJ1-3; D call uncertain. The V and J ends lost 5 bases and 9 bases respectively, with 11 bases between them. The CDR3 is made up of 12 amino acids. CDR1 MDHEN and CDR2 SYDVKM come from the germline V gene.

The CDR3: CASSFDSGSPYEQYF. The CDR3 DNA follows: TGTGCCAGCAGCTTTGATTCGGGGAGCCCCTACGAGCAGTACTTC. The chain employs TRBV11-2 and TRBJ2-7, with TRBD2 as a possible D gene (5 bases). From germline, CDR1 is SGHAT and CDR2 FQNNGV. The CDR3 is 15 amino acids. The V and J ends lost 3 bases and 2 bases respectively, with 14 bases between them.